In this sample, the clone carrying this T cell receptor beta chain turned up a few times. With 1 base removed from V and 7 bases from J, the gap between germline ends came to 11 bases. The CDR3 contains 13 residues. Germline CDR1 and CDR2: SGHAT and FQNNGV. Sequencing was performed with immunoSEQ multiplex PCR; in TCRdb, only in-frame clones are kept and a portion is missing. This sample yields hundreds of thousands of clones, of which roughly 89% are seen a single time; approximately 0.8% belongs to the top ten. This sample was included in a study of cytomegalovirus exposure and HLA in healthy donors.

Sequenced sample: PBMCs. The clonotype originates from a woman aged 18-35 years in good health and CMV-seronegative. This sequence joins TRBV11-2 and TRBJ2-7, with no clear D. The CDR3 region is CASSLGFTVEQYF. DNA for the CDR3: TGTGCCAGCAGCTTAGGCTTCACAGTTGAGCAGTACTTC.